Below, 17 T cell receptor beta chains from the same sample are listed, as sequenced in a study of T cells in Graves' hyperthyroidism and ophthalmopathy. The TCR beta CDR3 regions underwent amplification using RNA transcripts as the source. The HTBI primer set was used in a first-round RT-PCR of the TCR CDR3. TCRdb re-called the multiplex PCR reads through MiXCR, storing one row per CDR3 protein. The sample yields under 700,000 distinct CDR3 sequences, approximately 16% seen once. Material for sequencing was blood. The receptors were gathered from a young woman with Graves' hyperthyroidism.

This clonotype showed up just a few times. V usage is TRBV4-3 and J usage is TRBJ1-2; a possible D gene is TRBD1 (5 bases). This CDR3 has 14 residues. The germline CDR1 and CDR2 sequences are LGHNA and YSLEER. V lost 4 bases, J lost 5 bases, and 14 bases lay in between. DNA for the CDR3: TGCGCCAGCAGCCCAAATACAGGCGGGTATGGCTACACCTTC. Translating gives CASSPNTGGYGYTF.

This clonotype occurred many times. The V and J genes are TRBV29-1 and TRBJ1-2; D might be TRBD1 (5 bases). The CDR3 has 14 amino acids. The germline gives CDR1 SQVTM, CDR2 ANQGSEA. The V end lost 1 base, the J end lost 3 bases, and 12 bases lay between the germline ends. The CDR3 DNA reads as TGCAGCGTTGAAGCCACCTGGGGGGACTATGGCTACACCTTC. Translating gives CSVEATWGDYGYTF.

The chain recombines TRBV9 with TRBJ1-4, with a tentative D call TRBD1 (5 bases). This CDR3 region has 15 residues. The ends were cut back, 3 bases at V and 7 bases at J, with 16 bases in the middle. Germline CDR1 SGDLS, CDR2 YYNGEE. The CDR3 sequence: CASSGEGLRSEKLFF. Written as DNA, the CDR3 is TGTGCCAGCAGCGGCGAGGGACTTCGGAGTGAAAAACTGTTTTTT.

This chain uses TRBV6-2 or TRBV6-3 with TRBJ2-1; 9 positions match TRBD2. Trimming cost V 7 bases and J 0 bases; bases outside gene matches: 4. This CDR3 comprises 15 residues. Germline loops: CDR1 MNHEY, CDR2 SVGEGT. The CDR3 spells CASNLAGSSYNEQFF. CDR3 bases: TGTGCCAGCAACCTAGCGGGGAGCTCCTACAATGAGCAGTTCTTC.

This clonotype was counted many times. The V and J genes are TRBV7-4 and TRBJ2-1, with 9 positions matching TRBD2. V lost 4 bases to trimming and J lost 9 bases; unmatched junction nucleotides: 7. CDR1 is SGHVT, CDR2 SQSDAQ, per germline. The CDR3 contains 14 residues. The CDR3, as DNA: TGTGCCAGCAGCTCCCCGATTAGCGGGGGTGAGCAGTTCTTC. Protein: CASSSPISGGEQFF.

Note on this clonotype: This may come from a read error, since a much larger clone is one base off. V is TRBV20-1 and J is TRBJ1-5; 7 positions agree with TRBD1. Germline loops: CDR1 DFQATT, CDR2 SNEGSKA (reference sequence). The CDR3 is made up of 17 amino acids. This CDR3 is CSARPTTGVGGNRPQHF. The DNA of the CDR3 is TGCAGTGCTAGACCCACAACAGGGGTTGGGGGCAATCGGCCCCAGCATTTT.

The chain has TRBV20-1 and TRBJ2-5, with TRBD2 matching over 11 bases. J was trimmed by 1 base and V by 6 bases; bases with no gene match: 10. The germline gives CDR1 DFQATT, CDR2 SNEGSKA (reference sequence). The CDR3 length is 16 residues. Here the CDR3 DNA reads TGCAGTGCCCTAGGGGCTAGCGGGGGGATCCAAGAGACCCAGTACTTC. Its translation: CSALGASGGIQETQYF.

In its sample, this clonotype was seen many times. V usage is TRBV20-1 and J usage is TRBJ1-1, with D perhaps TRBD1 (5 bases). Trimming stripped 3 bases from V and 4 bases from J, with 9 bases between. The germline V gene has CDR1 DFQATT and CDR2 SNEGSKA (reference sequence). The CDR3 length is 12 residues. In DNA form, the CDR3 reads TGCAGTGCTAGTCGGGGGGGCACTGAAGCTTTCTTT. This translates into CSASRGGTEAFF.

In its sample, this clonotype was seen a few times. V is TRBV5-8 and J is TRBJ1-3; D unclear. Trimming removed 2 bases at V and 0 bases at J, with 9 bases between. Germline CDR1 SGHTS, CDR2 YDEGEE. There are 15 residues in the CDR3. The CDR3 DNA sequence: TGTGCCAGCAGCTTAGGCGGGTTCTCTGGAAACACCATATATTTT. Translated, it gives CASSLGGFSGNTIYF.

The chain has TRBV12-3 or TRBV12-4 and TRBJ2-2; 8 nucleotides agree with TRBD1. The CDR3 is 13 amino acids. J was trimmed by 7 bases and V by 5 bases; bases with no gene match: 3. The CDR3, as DNA: TGTGCCAGCAGTCGTGGACAGGGCGGGGAGCTGTTTTTT. Translated, it gives CASSRGQGGELFF.

This clonotype was counted ten times or more. The DNA of the CDR3 is TGTGCCAGCAGCGAGCGGACTAGCAAGTCCCATGAGCAGTTCTTC. This encodes CASSERTSKSHEQFF. This rearrangement joins TRBV7-9 to TRBJ2-1, with 8 bases fitting TRBD2. The CDR3 loop spans 15 amino acids. CDR1 is SEHNR, CDR2 FQNEAQ, per germline (reference sequence). With V trimmed by 5 bases and J by 8 bases, 11 bases remained unmatched.

This clonotype occurred many times. The chain combines TRBV11-3 with TRBJ2-3; D is ambiguous. Germline-derived CDR1 and CDR2 are SGHNT and YENEEA. CDR3 length: 16 amino acids. The germline V and J ends were trimmed by 0 bases and 2 bases, with 12 bases remaining between them. The CDR3 loop is CASSLDSASHTDTQYF. The CDR3 nucleotides are TGTGCCAGCAGCTTAGATTCGGCCAGCCACACAGATACGCAGTATTTT.

The sample holds many counts of this clonotype. The DNA for the CDR3 is TGTGCCAGCCAATCAGGGTCGGGAGGATACAATGAGCAGTTCTTC. Translating gives CASQSGSGGYNEQFF. This chain links TRBV6-2 or TRBV6-3 with TRBJ2-1; 7 nucleotides agree with TRBD2. V was pared by 8 bases and J by 4 bases, with 11 bases of the junction left unmatched. There are 15 residues in the CDR3. Germline V CDR1 and CDR2: MNHEY, SVGEGT.

This clonotype was detected ten times or more. The rearrangement links TRBV4-2 to TRBJ1-2, with D maybe TRBD1 (6 bases). The CDR3 covers 15 residues. The ends were cut back, 0 bases at V and 3 bases at J, with 11 bases in the middle. Germline V gene data show CDR1 as LGHNA and CDR2 as YNFKEQ. CDR3 DNA sequence: TGTGCCAGCAGCCAAGATTTGGCAGGGGACTATGGCTACACCTTC. As protein: CASSQDLAGDYGYTF.

The V gene is TRBV7-9, the J gene TRBJ1-4; D unresolved. Trimming took 2 bases from V and 4 from J, leaving 8 bases between them. The CDR3 length is 14 residues. Germline V gives CDR1 SEHNR, CDR2 FQNEAQ (reference sequence). The CDR3 sequence: CASSLLGSNEKLFF. CDR3 DNA sequence: TGTGCCAGCAGCTTATTGGGGAGTAATGAAAAACTGTTTTTT.

This clonotype was seen a handful of times. CDR3 residues: CASSLDWRVTYNEQFF. CDR3 DNA: TGCGCCAGCAGCTTGGATTGGCGGGTAACCTACAATGAGCAGTTCTTC. This chain joins TRBV5-1 and TRBJ2-1; tentative D call: TRBD2 (5 bases). V dropped 0 bases and J dropped 2 bases, with 12 bases sitting between them. This CDR3 region has 16 residues. CDR1 is SGHRS, CDR2 YFSETQ, per germline.

This clonotype has ten or more counts. The rearrangement uses TRBV20-1 and TRBJ2-3; no firm D call. V was cut by 6 bases and J by 6 bases, with 10 bases left in between. The germline CDR1 and CDR2 sequences are DFQATT and SNEGSKA (reference sequence). The CDR3 spans 11 residues. CDR3: CSAKWADTQYF. In DNA, the CDR3 is TGCAGTGCAAAATGGGCGGATACGCAGTATTTT.